The entry that follows covers one TCR beta chain sequence. Its antigen target is currently unknown. Per-base qualities were not stored, and no clone one base away is much larger. This record comes from a study of T cell changes during pregnancy in multiple sclerosis (dated by TCRdb to between 2017 and 2020). In the study overall: Changes in the T cell repertoire over the course of pregnancy were examined in this study in women with multiple sclerosis.

Preparation of the library involved the immunoSEQ multiplex PCR assay. Sourced from immuneACCESS, this table was stored by TCRdb with only in-frame sequences that have V and J called. A share of the clones is absent; for the studies checked, an unresolved V gene accounts for under half, and the remainder has no known explanation. Here the sample has 99,000 or so clones; roughly 92% occur a single time. Of the sample, about 0.95% is held by the ten largest clones. The CDR3, from cysteine to phenylalanine, totals 12 residues. CDR3 DNA is the only sequence kept; it has 36 bases, read in frame from the first base. V is trimmed back by 2 bases and J by 13 bases, and the junction contains 4 bases that no gene match accounts for. As encoded in the germline V gene (reference sequence), CDR1 is SEHNR while CDR2 is FQNEAQ.

This specimen was peripheral blood, taken after pregnancy. The chain joins TRBV7-9 to TRBJ2-1; 8 central bases correspond to TRBD2. This receptor was identified in a female donor with multiple sclerosis, enrolled in a pregnancy study. The CDR3 region reads CASSLRLAPQFF. The DNA sequence follows: TGTGCCAGCAGCTTACGACTAGCGCCTCAGTTCTTC.